The entry below describes one TCR beta chain. Its antigen is not yet known. Qualities for individual bases were not recorded, and no much larger clone is one base off. Per the publication, the time point label means: resected brain tissue, or blood drawn just prior to surgery. Surgery cases with the highest brain T cell transcript signatures were selected for TCR beta chain sequencing of brain tissue and, where available, blood. Patients had been treated with at least one anti-epileptic drug before surgery. TCR-sequenced patients were children with drug-resistant epilepsy due to tuberous sclerosis complex, focal cortical dysplasia, Rasmussen encephalitis or hemimegalencephaly. The brain samples were frozen blocks of fresh, involved tissue resected during epilepsy surgery. The Monarch genomic DNA purification kit was used to extract bulk genomic DNA from unsorted brain tissue and whole blood. The sample belongs to a study of brain T cells in children with intractable seizures (dated by TCRdb to about 2021). A note on the overall study: Resected brain tissue from fewer than 60 pediatric epilepsy surgery cases was initially screened for immune gene transcripts with a NanoString immunology panel. Among the approximately twelve selected surgery cases, pre-surgery blood was additionally sequenced for eight, leaving four cases with brain tissue only.

The immunoSEQ assay was applied to genomic DNA to generate the TCR beta chain sequences. Under the source paper's analysis protocol: CDR3 sequences that did not begin with the conserved framework cysteine at position 104 were removed by hand. To get clonality, the normalized Shannon's Diversity Index was subtracted from one, giving values from 0 (maximal diversity) to 1 (oligoclonal). Differences in the frequency of the same CDR3 between samples, such as brain versus blood, were assessed with chi-squared comparison-of-proportions tests. Public clonotypes were identified through searches of immuneACCESS, and similarity to known antiviral clonotypes was evaluated with the VDJdb browser. TCRdb holds this immuneACCESS table with in-frame rearrangements only. Some clones are missing; in checked studies, unresolved V genes explain under half, and the rest has no known cause. V, J and clone size reflect that table, while D and trimming were determined from the DNA. Across this sample there are approximately 3,900 clones, with roughly 69% seen only once. 50% of the sample is taken by the ten largest.

General study outcomes and caveats: The top 50 brain clonotypes contained both public and private clones, and in each case the most abundant public CDR3 closely resembled known HCMV, EBV or influenza A epitope-specific CDR3s. Because pre- and post-surgery blood were sequenced to different depths, clones absent from the pre-surgery sample may reflect undersampling. Viral specificity was inferred only from CDR3 sequence similarity, and patients' HCMV serostatus was unknown.

In the germline V gene, CDR1 corresponds to SGDLS and CDR2 to YYNGEE. V and J lose 0 bases and 1 base, and a span of 14 bases separates them. Measured from the cysteine to the phenylalanine, the CDR3 is 17 residues long. The entry retains the CDR3 DNA only, 51 bases that are in frame from base 1. The TCR originated in a girl aged 2 to 10 with Rasmussen encephalitis and intractable seizures. Sequences were derived from resected brain tissue, sampled at surgery. The V and J genes are TRBV9 and TRBJ1-5; TRBD1 is a weak D gene call, 5 bases matching. The CDR3 is CASSVGGEGTSNQPQHF. The nucleotides are TGTGCCAGCAGCGTAGGAGGTGAGGGGACGAGCAATCAGCCCCAGCATTTT.